This is a list of T cell receptor beta chains from one sample in a study of memory CD4+ T cells and cytomegalovirus serostatus. Clones were read by immunoSEQ multiplex PCR, and TCRdb kept only the in-frame ones, dropping some. The table lists 50,000 to 70,000 clones, around 85% of them singletons. Sequencing was done on a sample of memory CD4+ T cells from blood. The receptors derive from an adult in good health and CMV-seronegative. The CDR3 runs from the conserved cysteine through the conserved F or W. D genes are given only for firm matches. Clone size is stated in some rows and not others, as once, few, many or a class when expanded.

clone_size | d_call | j_call | v_call | cdr3_nt | cdr3_aa
NA | NA | TRBJ1-2 | TRBV19 | TGTGCCAGTAGTATAATTAACAGGGAACTCTATGGCTACACCTTC | CASSIINRELYGYTF
NA | TRBD2 | TRBJ2-7 | TRBV7-9 | TGTGCCAGCACCAGCGGGAGGGCCTACGAGCAGTACTTC | CASTSGRAYEQYF
few | NA | TRBJ1-5 | TRBV27 | TGTGCCAGCAGTTTATTACCTACCTCGGGGAATCAGCCCCAGCATTTT | CASSLLPTSGNQPQHF
NA | NA | TRBJ1-2 | TRBV9 | TGTGCCAGCAGCCCCCTTTCTCTGGTCTCTAACTATGGCTACACCTTC | CASSPLSLVSNYGYTF
NA | NA | TRBJ1-5 | TRBV6-5 | TGTGCCAGCAGTTACAAAAGGGATCAGCCCCAGCATTTT | CASSYKRDQPQHF
NA | NA | TRBJ1-1 | TRBV10-3 | TGTGCCACCCGACAGGAAATGAACACTGAAGCTTTCTTT | CATRQEMNTEAFF
NA | TRBD1 | TRBJ1-1 | TRBV7-6 | TGTGCCAGCAGCTTAGGAGGACAGGGACTGATTGGAGCTTTCTTT | CASSLGGQGLIGAFF
NA | TRBD2 | TRBJ2-5 | TRBV7-2 | TGTGCCAGCAGCTTAGGGGGACTAGTGGGAGAGACCCAGTACTTC | CASSLGGLVGETQYF
NA | NA | TRBJ2-1 | TRBV18 | TGTGCCAGCTCACCGCTCATACAGGGAGATGAGCAGTTCTTC | CASSPLIQGDEQFF
NA | NA | TRBJ2-1 | TRBV11-2 | TGTGCCAGCAGCTTATTCCTGGGGGGAGGGGGTGAGCAGTTCTTC | CASSLFLGGGGEQFF
NA | NA | TRBJ1-1 | TRBV7-6 | TGTGCCAGCAGTTCAGAGGAGAACACTGAAGCTTTCTTT | CASSSEENTEAFF
NA | NA | TRBJ1-5 | TRBV9 | TGTGCCAGCAGCGCCGCAGGGGTAGATCAGCCCCAGCATTTT | CASSAAGVDQPQHF
NA | NA | TRBJ2-1 | TRBV6-6 | TGTGCCAGCAGCCCTCTAGGGGGGCTGGTCAATGAGCAGTTCTTC | CASSPLGGLVNEQFF
few | TRBD2 | TRBJ2-1 | TRBV11-1 | TGTGCCAGCAGCTTGAATCGGGGGAGGGTCTGGGAGCAGTTCTTC | CASSLNRGRVWEQFF
NA | NA | TRBJ1-1 | TRBV14 | TGTGCCAGCAGCCAAGCCTCACCTGGACGCGGACTAACTGAAGCTTTCTTT | CASSQASPGRGLTEAFF
few | TRBD1 | TRBJ2-1 | TRBV19 | TGTGCCAGTAGTGACCTGACAGGGGCCGTCTTC | CASSDLTGAVF
NA | NA | TRBJ2-1 | TRBV19 | TGTGCCAGTAGCTTTGACAGGAGGGATGAGCAGTTCTTC | CASSFDRRDEQFF
NA | NA | TRBJ2-7 | TRBV10-3 | TGTGCCAGCCGGGACACCCACGAGCAGTACTTC | CASRDTHEQYF
NA | NA | TRBJ2-6 | TRBV28 | TGTGCCAGCAGTTTGCCTGGGGCCAACGTCCTGACTTTC | CASSLPGANVLTF
NA | NA | TRBJ1-5 | TRBV10-3 | TGTGCCATCAGTGAAGGAGGGTTCAGCAATCAGCCCCAGCATTTT | CAISEGGFSNQPQHF
NA | TRBD1 | TRBJ2-3 | TRBV23-1 | TGCGCCAGCAAGCTTACAGGGGCTCTCACAGATACGCAGTATTTT | CASKLTGALTDTQYF
NA | NA | TRBJ2-5 | TRBV5-6 | TGTGCCAGCAGCTTGGTGGCGGGGGCGACAGAGACCCAGTACTTC | CASSLVAGATETQYF